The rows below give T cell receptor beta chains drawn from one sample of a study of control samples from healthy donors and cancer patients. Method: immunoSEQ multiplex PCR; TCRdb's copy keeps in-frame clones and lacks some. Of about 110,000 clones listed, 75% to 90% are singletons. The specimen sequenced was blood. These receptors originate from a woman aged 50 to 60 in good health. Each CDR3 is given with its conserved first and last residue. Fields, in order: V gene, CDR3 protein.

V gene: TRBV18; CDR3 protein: CASSPRRETETQYF
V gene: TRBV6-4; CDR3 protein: CASSDQVGGMAGYTF
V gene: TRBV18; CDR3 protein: CASSPKAPPETQYF
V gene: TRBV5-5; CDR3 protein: CASSVDGGETQYF
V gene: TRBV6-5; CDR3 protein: CATSDGTRPEQFF
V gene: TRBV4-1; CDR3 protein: CASSQDRSSDRGIEAFF
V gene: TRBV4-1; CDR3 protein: CASSQSYSGLGDTQYF
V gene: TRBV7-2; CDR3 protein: CASTRVATDTQYF
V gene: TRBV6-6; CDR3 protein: CASSYDGRSNQPQHF
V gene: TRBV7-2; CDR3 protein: CASSSRLSGSQETQYF
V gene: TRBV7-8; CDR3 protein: CASSLSGTGGGLNYGYTF